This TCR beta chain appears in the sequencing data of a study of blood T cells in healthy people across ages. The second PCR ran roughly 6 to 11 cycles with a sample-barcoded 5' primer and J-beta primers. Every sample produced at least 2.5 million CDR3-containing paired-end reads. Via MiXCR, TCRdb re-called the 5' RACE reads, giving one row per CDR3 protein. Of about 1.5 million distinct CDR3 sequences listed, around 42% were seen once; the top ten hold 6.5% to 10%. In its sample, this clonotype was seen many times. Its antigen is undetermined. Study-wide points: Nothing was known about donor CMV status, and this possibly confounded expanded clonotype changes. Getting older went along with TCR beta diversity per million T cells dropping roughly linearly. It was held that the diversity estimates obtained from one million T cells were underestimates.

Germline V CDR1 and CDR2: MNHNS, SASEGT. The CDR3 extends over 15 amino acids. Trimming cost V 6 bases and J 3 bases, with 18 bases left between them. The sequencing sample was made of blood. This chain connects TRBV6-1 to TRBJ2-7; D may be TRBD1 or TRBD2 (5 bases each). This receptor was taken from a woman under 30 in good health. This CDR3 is CASSPYGTGNYEQYF. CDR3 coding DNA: TGTGCCAGCAGCCCGTACGGGACGGGAAACTACGAGCAGTACTTC.